These 16 T cell receptor beta chains share one sample of origin, sequenced in a study of shared clonotypes between healthy human individuals. Assay used: immunoSEQ multiplex PCR; TCRdb lists only in-frame clones, some missing. The sample consists of approximately 1.5 million clones, roughly 98% of them appearing once. Sequencing input: naive CD4+ T cells sorted from blood. Specified subset: CD45RA+ positively selected. All receptors come from a young man in good health.

The CDR3 region has the DNA TGCGCCAGCACAACAGAACAAGAGACCCAGTACTTC. Translating it yields CASTTEQETQYF. V usage is TRBV5-1 and J usage is TRBJ2-5; D not resolved. Trimming shortened V by 6 bases and J by 2 bases, and 8 bases separated the two germline ends. This CDR3 is 12 amino acids long. The germline gives CDR1 SGHRS, CDR2 YFSETQ.

This clone showed up just once. CDR3 protein: CASSQGYNEQFF. For the CDR3, the DNA is TGCGCCAGCTCCCAAGGCTACAATGAGCAGTTCTTC. This chain joins TRBV5-1 and TRBJ2-1; D gene uncertain. The germline V gene encodes CDR1 SGHRS and CDR2 YFSETQ. Trimming removed 7 bases at V and 3 bases at J, with 8 bases between. There are 12 residues in the CDR3. The variable domain in full, with the rest retrieved from reference TRBV5-1 and TRBJ2-1, is KAGVTQTPRYLIKTRGQQVTLSCSPISGHRSVSWYQQTPGQGLQFLFEYFSETQRNKGNFPGRFSGRQFSNSRSEMNVSTLELGDSALYLCASSQGYNEQFFGPGTRLTVL.

This chain connects TRBV7-9 to TRBJ2-5, with 13 bases identical to TRBD2. CDR3 size: 17 residues. In germline, CDR1 is SEHNR, CDR2 FQNEAQ (reference sequence). V was clipped by 2 bases and J by 2 bases; unmatched bases: 5. CDR3 loop: CASSLRAGLAGQETQYF. The CDR3 bases are TGTGCCAGCAGCTTACGAGCGGGACTAGCGGGACAAGAGACCCAGTACTTC.

The V gene is TRBV4-2, the J gene TRBJ1-1; D is undetermined. Germline assignment: CDR1 LGHNA and CDR2 YNFKEQ. This CDR3 is 15 amino acids long. Trimming shortened V by 0 bases and J by 4 bases, and 12 bases separated the two germline ends. CDR3 protein: CASSQDEARRTEAFF. CDR3 DNA sequence: TGTGCCAGCAGCCAAGATGAGGCGCGGCGCACTGAAGCTTTCTTT.

The chain links TRBV5-1 to TRBJ1-3, with 7 bases that match TRBD1. V was clipped by 0 bases and J by 2 bases; unmatched bases: 5. The CDR3 consists of 16 residues. Germline lookup yields CDR1 SGHRS and CDR2 YFSETQ. The CDR3 reads CASSLVPTGAGNTIYF. CDR3 coding DNA: TGCGCCAGCAGCTTGGTCCCTACAGGGGCTGGAAACACCATATATTTT. Together with reference TRBV5-1 and TRBJ1-3, the CDR3 gives the full variable domain: KAGVTQTPRYLIKTRGQQVTLSCSPISGHRSVSWYQQTPGQGLQFLFEYFSETQRNKGNFPGRFSGRQFSNSRSEMNVSTLELGDSALYLCASSLVPTGAGNTIYFGEGSWLTVV.

This chain links TRBV28 with TRBJ2-7; 8 nucleotides agree with TRBD2. CDR3 size: 15 residues. Germline CDR1 is MDHEN and CDR2 is SYDVKM. Trimming cost V 5 bases and J 1 base; bases outside gene matches: 7. CDR3 region: CASSEGLGISYEQYF. For the CDR3, the DNA is TGTGCCAGCAGTGAGGGACTAGGGATTTCCTACGAGCAGTACTTC.

The count of this clone is one. The chain links TRBV27 to TRBJ2-1, with D possibly matching TRBD1 (7 bases). Looked up from germline, CDR1 is MNHEY and CDR2 is SMNVEV (reference sequence). This CDR3 comprises 16 residues. V was trimmed by 3 bases and J by 2 bases, leaving 14 bases between them. CDR3 DNA sequence: TGTGCCAGCAGTTTTTACCAGGGGGGCACCTACAATGAGCAGTTCTTC. Protein product: CASSFYQGGTYNEQFF.

This CDR3 reads CSVEWLAGGEQFF. Here the CDR3 DNA reads TGCAGCGTTGAGTGGCTAGCGGGGGGTGAGCAGTTCTTC. The genes are TRBV29-1 and TRBJ2-1; 11 nucleotides match TRBD2. The CDR3 totals 13 residues. CDR1 and CDR2 from the germline V gene are SQVTM and ANQGSEA. The junction had 4 bases not matched to a gene; V was cut back by 3 bases and J by 9 bases.

This clone was seen a single time. The chain uses TRBV28 and TRBJ1-1; unclear D gene. V was trimmed by 4 bases and J by 1 base, leaving 4 bases between them. The V gene's germline CDR1 is MDHEN and CDR2 SYDVKM. The CDR3 contains 12 residues. For the CDR3, the DNA is TGTGCCAGCAGTTATCGGAACACTGAAGCTTTCTTT. Protein: CASSYRNTEAFF.

V usage is TRBV9 and J usage is TRBJ1-1, with TRBD1 identical over 8 bases. The germline V gene encodes CDR1 SGDLS and CDR2 YYNGEE. Germline trimming cut 0 bases from V and 0 bases from J; bases unmatched to any gene: 7. The CDR3 is 17 amino acids. The CDR3 DNA reads as TGTGCCAGCAGCGTAGCGGGGACAGGTGGAATGAACACTGAAGCTTTCTTT. Residues: CASSVAGTGGMNTEAFF.

The rearrangement links TRBV2 to TRBJ1-1; a possible D gene is TRBD1 (5 bases). The germline V and J ends were trimmed by 6 bases and 1 base, with 9 bases remaining between them. This CDR3 region has 13 residues. Germline lookup yields CDR1 SNHLY and CDR2 FYNNEI. CDR3 sequence reads: CASRDNTNTEAFF. CDR3 bases: TGTGCCAGCAGGGACAACACGAACACTGAAGCTTTCTTT.

The rearrangement joins TRBV15 to TRBJ1-2; D remains ambiguous. In germline, CDR1 is LNHNV, CDR2 YYDKDF (reference sequence). Trimming cost V 5 bases and J 6 bases, with 13 bases left between them. The CDR3 length is 13 residues. DNA of the CDR3: TGTGCCACCAGCGAAACGGGAAGGGATGGCTACACCTTC. Translation: CATSETGRDGYTF.

The chain couples TRBV6-5 to TRBJ1-2; 7 bases map to TRBD1. This CDR3 has 13 amino acids. Germline V CDR1 and CDR2: MNHEY, SVGAGI. V shed 2 bases, J shed 6 bases, and the junction held 3 bases outside the gene matches. The CDR3 DNA is TGTGCCAGCAGTTACCCACAGGGGAATGGCTACACCTTC. Encoded protein: CASSYPQGNGYTF.

The chain employs TRBV6-1 and TRBJ1-2; D remains ambiguous. CDR3 length equals 17 residues. Looked up from germline, CDR1 is MNHNS and CDR2 is SASEGT. V was clipped by 3 bases and J by 10 bases, with 27 bases between them. CDR3 in amino acids: CASSESPSRPPRPHYTF. The CDR3 DNA follows: TGTGCCAGCAGTGAGTCACCAAGTCGCCCCCCCAGGCCGCACTACACCTTC.

The chain joins TRBV15 to TRBJ2-7; 12 bases are shared with TRBD2. Germline loops: CDR1 LNHNV, CDR2 YYDKDF (reference sequence). V lost 5 bases and J lost 7; bases outside the gene matches: 9. The CDR3 covers 15 residues. The CDR3 loop is CATSLGGLAGFEQYF. DNA of the CDR3: TGTGCCACCAGCCTAGGAGGACTAGCGGGATTTGAGCAGTACTTC.

The rearrangement links TRBV30 to TRBJ1-5; TRBD1 aligns across 7 bases. CDR3 length: 14 residues. The trim removed 1 base at V and 8 bases at J, leaving 8 bases unmatched. Germline V lookup: CDR1 GTSNPN, CDR2 SVGIG (reference sequence). CDR3 sequence: CAWSEQGVPKPQHF. The CDR3 DNA sequence: TGTGCCTGGAGTGAGCAGGGGGTTCCAAAGCCCCAGCATTTT.